This is a list of T cell receptor beta chains from one sample in a study of early T cells in non-severe SARS-CoV-2 infection. TCRdb re-called the 5' RACE reads through MiXCR, storing one row per CDR3 protein. Of approximately 19,000 distinct CDR3 sequences in the sample, approximately 5.4% are singletons; the top ten hold about 6.7%. The specimen sequenced was whole blood. The receptors were gathered from an adult who was a healthcare worker with PCR-confirmed SARS-CoV-2 infection or an uninfected control (not recorded which). Each CDR3 is given with its conserved first and last residue. Fields, in order: V gene, clone size, J gene, CDR3 protein. The size of a clone is reported for some rows only, either as once, few or many, or as a class for expanded clones.

>TRBV19|many|TRBJ2-7
CASSPQTSGSYEQYF
>TRBV27|many|TRBJ1-2
CATGASYGYTF
>TRBV5-1|many|TRBJ2-7
CASSLVQGEGEQYF
>TRBV10-3|many|TRBJ2-5
CAISETLGRAQETQYF
>TRBV20-1|many|TRBJ2-3
CSARGTSGTDTQYF
>TRBV7-8|few|TRBJ1-1
CASSLPVGWRVTEAFF
>TRBV27|many|TRBJ2-7
CASSEWDRSGEQYF
>TRBV7-9|few|TRBJ1-5
CASSLAGPNQPQHF
>TRBV7-9|medium-sized|TRBJ1-1
CASSTDTPNTEAFF
>TRBV29-1|-|TRBJ1-1
CSAQPDSRTEAFF
>TRBV27|many|TRBJ1-5
CASSLMAGRGQGQPQHF
>TRBV23-1|medium-sized|TRBJ1-5
CAYTGQTIGNQPQHF
>TRBV20-1|medium-sized|TRBJ2-7
CSAPLQYRSYEQYF
>TRBV7-2|many|TRBJ1-3
CASSLVGGGNGNTIYF
>TRBV7-2|few|TRBJ2-3
CASSLGQISTDTQYF
>TRBV6-2/TRBV6-3|many|TRBJ2-2
CASSYRLDTGELFF
>TRBV9|few|TRBJ2-2
CASGTSDTGELFF
>TRBV30|many|TRBJ2-7
CAWARDRGYEQYF
>TRBV18|many|TRBJ2-3
CASSRNSGTTDTQYF
>TRBV6-6|medium-sized|TRBJ1-5
CASSYSSDQPQHF
>TRBV4-3|many|TRBJ1-2
CASSQFRGNYTF
>TRBV5-1|-|TRBJ1-1
CASSLYTGLLNTEAFF
>TRBV4-1|many|TRBJ2-3
CASSQVSGANTQYF
>TRBV7-2|medium-sized|TRBJ2-3
CASSLGVAPADTQYF
>TRBV27|many|TRBJ1-6
CASSFTEHNSPLHF
>TRBV11-2|-|TRBJ2-1
CASSLWGPVTNEQFF
>TRBV29-1|medium-sized|TRBJ1-5
CSVGQRDQPQHF
>TRBV11-2|many|TRBJ2-5
CASSPVGQQQETQYF
>TRBV11-2|many|TRBJ1-2
CASSQELGLNYGYTF
>TRBV11-3|many|TRBJ2-2
CASSLTSGANTGELFF
>TRBV20-1|many|TRBJ1-2
CSARDSRAGDYGYTF
>TRBV11-2|many|TRBJ1-1
CASSSTGVRVMNTEAFF
>TRBV5-1|few|TRBJ2-1
CASSLTSSGGGSYNEQFF
>TRBV28|many|TRBJ2-7
CASSLMLQSLRCEQYF
>TRBV7-6|many|TRBJ2-1
CASSLVDYNEQFF
>TRBV7-2|medium-sized|TRBJ1-6
CASSRGTVSPLHF
>TRBV25-1|few|TRBJ2-2
CASSFGFRELFF
>TRBV7-8|-|TRBJ2-1
CASSLLSLAGGEPYNEQFF
>TRBV7-8|medium-sized|TRBJ2-1
CASGLTPDWSEQFF
>TRBV7-2|medium-sized|TRBJ2-1
CASTLAYSSYNEQFF
>TRBV20-1|many|TRBJ2-3
CSALWSGVRADTQYF
>TRBV7-6|many|TRBJ2-3
CASSLQITDTQYF
>TRBV10-3|few|TRBJ2-3
CAISKYGSGSDWGTDTQYF
>TRBV27|medium-sized|TRBJ2-7
CASSPGQLGYEQYF
>TRBV7-8|-|TRBJ2-1
CASSVDLQGKIYEQFF
>TRBV7-9|few|TRBJ2-5
CASSLALAEQETQYF
>TRBV18|-|TRBJ2-1
CASSMTEYNEQFF
>TRBV4-2|many|TRBJ2-3
CASSQDLDFGTDTQYF
>TRBV4-3|many|TRBJ2-1
CASSQDRAGNEQFF
>TRBV11-2|many|TRBJ2-5
CASSSRGQGERPQETQYF
>TRBV28|many|TRBJ1-1
CASSQGPGANTEAFF
>TRBV10-2|many|TRBJ2-2
CASSEPSGGTAVTGELFF
>TRBV13|once|TRBJ1-2
CASSLQNYGYTF